The sequence of this T cell receptor (beta chain) was determined in a study of cytomegalovirus exposure and HLA in healthy donors. Study findings and constraints: Productive status was seen about 90% or about 30% of the time for most TCR beta V segments in an earlier analysis. Investigators reported some 150 TCR beta chains as tied to cytomegalovirus.

Both 60 Vbeta primers and 13 Jbeta primers went into the PCR. Data came from immunoSEQ multiplex PCR; TCRdb stores just in-frame clones and leaves some out. The table has under 200,000 clones, around 73% seen once. CDR3 length: 17 amino acids. In germline, CDR1 is SEHNR, CDR2 FQNEAQ (reference sequence). Trimming pared 0 bases from V and 1 base from J, leaving 12 bases between. This clone was seen a single time. Its antigen is undetermined. The study sampled nominally healthy donors, though unrecorded immune exposures were likely. The chain combines TRBV7-9 with TRBJ2-2; D possibly corresponds to TRBD2 (5 bases). The sequencing sample was made of PBMCs. The clonotype comes from a woman between 18 and 30 years old in good health and CMV-seropositive. The CDR3 here is CASSLAMRARNTGELFF. The CDR3 bases are TGTGCCAGCAGCTTAGCGATGAGGGCGCGGAACACCGGGGAGCTGTTTTTT.